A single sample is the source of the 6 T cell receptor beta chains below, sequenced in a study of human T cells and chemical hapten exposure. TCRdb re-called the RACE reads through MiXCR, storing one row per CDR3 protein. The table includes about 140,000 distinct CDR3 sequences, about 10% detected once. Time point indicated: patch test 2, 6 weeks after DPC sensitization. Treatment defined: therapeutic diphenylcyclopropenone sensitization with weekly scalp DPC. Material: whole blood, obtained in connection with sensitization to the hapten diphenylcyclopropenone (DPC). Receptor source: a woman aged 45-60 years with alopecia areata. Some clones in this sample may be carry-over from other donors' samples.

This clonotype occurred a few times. The CDR3 reads CASSSQGPYEQYF. CDR3 DNA sequence: TGTGCCAGCAGCTCCCAGGGACCCTACGAGCAGTACTTC. The chain links TRBV5-5 to TRBJ2-7; D is possibly TRBD1 or TRBD2 (5 bases each). The ends were cut back, 3 bases at V and 2 bases at J, with 9 bases in the middle. The CDR3 totals 13 residues. Germline assignment: CDR1 SGHKS and CDR2 YYEKEE (reference sequence). Based on the CDR3 plus reference TRBV5-5 and TRBJ2-7, the full variable domain is DAGVTQSPTHLIKTRGQQVTLRCSPISGHKSVSWYQQVLGQGPQFIFQYYEKEERGRGNFPDRFSARQFPNYSSELNVNALLLGDSALYLCASSSQGPYEQYFGPGTRLTVT.

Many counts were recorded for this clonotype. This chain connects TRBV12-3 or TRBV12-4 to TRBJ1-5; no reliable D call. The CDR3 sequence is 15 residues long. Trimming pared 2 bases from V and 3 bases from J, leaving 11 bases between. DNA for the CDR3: TGTGCCAGCAGTTTAAGGGTTACCTCCAATCAGCCCCAGCATTTT. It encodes CASSLRVTSNQPQHF.

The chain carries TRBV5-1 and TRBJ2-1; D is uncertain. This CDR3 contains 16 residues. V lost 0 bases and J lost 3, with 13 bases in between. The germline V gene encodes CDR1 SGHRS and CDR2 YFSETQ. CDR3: CASSLERWRIYNEQFF. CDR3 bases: TGCGCCAGCAGCTTGGAGAGGTGGCGGATCTACAATGAGCAGTTCTTC.

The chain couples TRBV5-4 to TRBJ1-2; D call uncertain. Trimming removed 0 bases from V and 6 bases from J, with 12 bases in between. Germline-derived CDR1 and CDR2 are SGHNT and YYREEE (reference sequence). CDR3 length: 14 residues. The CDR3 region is CASSLGRALNGYTF. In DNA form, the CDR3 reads TGTGCCAGCAGCTTGGGGCGGGCCTTGAATGGCTACACCTTC.

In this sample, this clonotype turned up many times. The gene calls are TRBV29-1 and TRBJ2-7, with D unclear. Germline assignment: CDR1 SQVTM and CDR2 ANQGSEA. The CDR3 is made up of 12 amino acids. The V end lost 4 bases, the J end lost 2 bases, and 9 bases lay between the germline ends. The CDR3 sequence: CSVGDGTYEQYF. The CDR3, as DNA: TGCAGCGTTGGTGACGGCACCTACGAGCAGTACTTC.

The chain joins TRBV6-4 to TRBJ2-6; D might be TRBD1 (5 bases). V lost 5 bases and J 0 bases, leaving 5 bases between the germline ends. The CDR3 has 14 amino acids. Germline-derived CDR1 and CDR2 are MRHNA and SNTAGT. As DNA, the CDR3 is TGTGCCAGCAGTCAGGGCTCTGGGGCCAACGTCCTGACTTTC. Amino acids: CASSQGSGANVLTF.